This TCR beta chain is from a study of TIL therapy for anti-PD-1-resistant metastatic lung cancer. Study at large: Most patients had lung adenocarcinoma.

The immunoSEQ assay was v3. Here immunoSEQ multiplex PCR was the method, and the copy in TCRdb shows in-frame clones only, minus some. The table lists 55,000 to 65,000 clones, 70% to 75% of them singletons. V was shortened by 0 bases and J by 4 bases, with 11 bases between the two germline ends. Germline CDR1 is SGHDT and CDR2 is YYEEEE. The CDR3 totals 15 residues. Sample time point: pre-treatment sample, taken before nivolumab and TIL therapy. This material consisted of blood, taken at baseline. J is TRBJ2-1 and V is TRBV5-6, with D tentatively TRBD1 (5 bases). This TCR came from a person aged 25-85 years with non-small cell lung cancer. CDR3 region: CASSLVRRVYNEQFF. CDR3 nucleotide sequence: TGTGCCAGCAGCTTGGTTCGCAGGGTTTACAATGAGCAGTTCTTC.